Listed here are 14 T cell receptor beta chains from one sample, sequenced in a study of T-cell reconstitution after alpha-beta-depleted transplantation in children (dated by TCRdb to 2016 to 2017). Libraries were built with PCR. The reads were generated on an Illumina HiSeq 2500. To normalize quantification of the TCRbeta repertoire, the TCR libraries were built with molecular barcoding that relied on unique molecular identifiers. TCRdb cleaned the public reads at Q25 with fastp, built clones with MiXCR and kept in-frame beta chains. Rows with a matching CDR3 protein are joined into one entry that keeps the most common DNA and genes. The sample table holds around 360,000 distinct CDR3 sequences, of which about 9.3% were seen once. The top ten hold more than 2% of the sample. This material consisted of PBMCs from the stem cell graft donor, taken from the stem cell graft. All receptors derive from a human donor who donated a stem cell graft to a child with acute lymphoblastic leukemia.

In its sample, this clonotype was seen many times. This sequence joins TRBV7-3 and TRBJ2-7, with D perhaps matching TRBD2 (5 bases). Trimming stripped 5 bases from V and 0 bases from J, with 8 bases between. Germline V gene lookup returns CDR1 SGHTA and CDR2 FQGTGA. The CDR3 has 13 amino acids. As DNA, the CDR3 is TGTGCCAGCAGCCTCCGGGACTCCTACGAGCAGTACTTC. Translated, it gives CASSLRDSYEQYF. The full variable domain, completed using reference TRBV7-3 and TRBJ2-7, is GAGVSQTPSNKVTEKGKYVELRCDPISGHTALYWYRQSLGQGPEFLIYFQGTGAADDSGLPNDRFFAVRPEGSVSTLKIQRTERGDSAVYLCASSLRDSYEQYFGPGTRLTVT.

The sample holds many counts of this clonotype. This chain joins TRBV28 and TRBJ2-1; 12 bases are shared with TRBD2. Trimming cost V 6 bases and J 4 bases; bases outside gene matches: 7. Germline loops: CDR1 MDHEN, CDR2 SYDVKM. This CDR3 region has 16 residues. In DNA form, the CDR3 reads TGTGCCAGCAGACCGACTAGCGGGAGATTTTACAATGAGCAGTTCTTC. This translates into CASRPTSGRFYNEQFF.

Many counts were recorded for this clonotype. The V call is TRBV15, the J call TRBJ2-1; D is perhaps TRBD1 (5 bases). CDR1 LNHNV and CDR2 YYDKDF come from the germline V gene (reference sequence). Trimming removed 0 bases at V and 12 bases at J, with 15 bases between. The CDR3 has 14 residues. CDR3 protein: CATSRELGSQGQFF. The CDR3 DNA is TGTGCCACCAGCAGAGAGCTTGGCTCCCAGGGGCAGTTCTTC.

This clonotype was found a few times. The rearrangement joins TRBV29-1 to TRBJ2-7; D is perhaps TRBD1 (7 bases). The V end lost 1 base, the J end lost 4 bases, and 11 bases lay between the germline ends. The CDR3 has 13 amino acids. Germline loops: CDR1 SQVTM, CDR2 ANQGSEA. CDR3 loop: CSVEGRGRYEQYF. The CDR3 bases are TGCAGCGTTGAAGGGAGGGGGCGGTACGAGCAGTACTTC.

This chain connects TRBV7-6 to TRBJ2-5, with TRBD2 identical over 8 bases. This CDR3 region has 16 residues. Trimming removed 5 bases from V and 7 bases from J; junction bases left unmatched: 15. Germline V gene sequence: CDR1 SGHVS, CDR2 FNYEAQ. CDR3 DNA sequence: TGTGCCAGCAGCCCCCCCGGGACTAGAATGACTGGGACCCAGTACTTC. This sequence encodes CASSPPGTRMTGTQYF. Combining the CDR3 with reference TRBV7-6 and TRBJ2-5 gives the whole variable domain GAGVSQSPRYKVTKRGQDVALRCDPISGHVSLYWYRQALGQGPEFLTYFNYEAQQDKSGLPNDRFSAERPEGSISTLTIQRTEQRDSAMYRCASSPPGTRMTGTQYFGPGTRLLVL.

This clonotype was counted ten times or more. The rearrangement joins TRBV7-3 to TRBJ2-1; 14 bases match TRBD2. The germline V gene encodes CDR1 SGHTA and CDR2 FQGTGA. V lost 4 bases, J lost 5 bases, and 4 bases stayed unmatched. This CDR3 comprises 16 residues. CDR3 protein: CASSSTSGRENNEQFF. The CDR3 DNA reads TGTGCCAGCAGCTCGACTAGCGGGAGGGAAAACAATGAGCAGTTCTTC.

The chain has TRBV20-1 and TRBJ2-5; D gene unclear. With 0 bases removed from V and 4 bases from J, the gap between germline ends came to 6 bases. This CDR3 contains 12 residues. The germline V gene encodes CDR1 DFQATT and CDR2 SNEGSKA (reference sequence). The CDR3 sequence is CSARDSRETQYF. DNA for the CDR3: TGCAGTGCTAGAGACTCTAGAGAGACCCAGTACTTC.

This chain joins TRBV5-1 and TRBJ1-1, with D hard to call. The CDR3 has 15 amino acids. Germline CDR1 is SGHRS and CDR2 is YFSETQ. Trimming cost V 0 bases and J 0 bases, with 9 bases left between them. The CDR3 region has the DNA TGCGCCAGCAGCTTGGTGTCTGAGATGAACACTGAAGCTTTCTTT. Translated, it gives CASSLVSEMNTEAFF.

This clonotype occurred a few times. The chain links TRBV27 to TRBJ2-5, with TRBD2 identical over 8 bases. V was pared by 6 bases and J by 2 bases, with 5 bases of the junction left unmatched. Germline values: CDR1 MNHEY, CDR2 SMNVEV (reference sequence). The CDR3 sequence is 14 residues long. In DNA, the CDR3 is TGTGCCAGCAGGCCATTAGCGGGACAAGAGACCCAGTACTTC. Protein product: CASRPLAGQETQYF.

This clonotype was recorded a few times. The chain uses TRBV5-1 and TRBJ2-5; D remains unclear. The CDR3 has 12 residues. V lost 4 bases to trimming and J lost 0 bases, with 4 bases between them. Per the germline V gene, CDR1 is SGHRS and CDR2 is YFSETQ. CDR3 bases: TGCGCCAGCAGCAGACACCAAGAGACCCAGTACTTC. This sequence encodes CASSRHQETQYF.

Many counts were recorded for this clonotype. The CDR3 nucleotides read TGTGCCAGCAGTTTGTCCGAGCAGTACTTC. Amino acids: CASSLSEQYF. The chain employs TRBV28 and TRBJ2-7, with D uncertain. In germline, CDR1 is MDHEN, CDR2 SYDVKM. This CDR3 has 10 amino acids. V was cut by 3 bases and J by 6 bases, with 3 bases left in between.

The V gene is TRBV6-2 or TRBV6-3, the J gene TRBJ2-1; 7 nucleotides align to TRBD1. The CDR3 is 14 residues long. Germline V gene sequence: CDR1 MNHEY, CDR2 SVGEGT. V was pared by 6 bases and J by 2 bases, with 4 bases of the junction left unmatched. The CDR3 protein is CASRLDRAYNEQFF. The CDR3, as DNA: TGTGCCAGCAGACTTGACAGGGCCTACAATGAGCAGTTCTTC.

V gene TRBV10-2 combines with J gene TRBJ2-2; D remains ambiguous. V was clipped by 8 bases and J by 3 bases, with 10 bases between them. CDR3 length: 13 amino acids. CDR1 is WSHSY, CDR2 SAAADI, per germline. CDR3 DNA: TGCGCCAGCCGAGGCCTGGACACCGGGGAGCTGTTTTTT. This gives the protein CASRGLDTGELFF.

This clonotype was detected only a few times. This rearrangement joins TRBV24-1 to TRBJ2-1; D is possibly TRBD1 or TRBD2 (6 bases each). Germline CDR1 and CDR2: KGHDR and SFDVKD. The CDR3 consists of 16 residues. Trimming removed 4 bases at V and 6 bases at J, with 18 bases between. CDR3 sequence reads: CATSDEVGGSGNEQFF. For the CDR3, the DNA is TGTGCCACCAGTGACGAGGTGGGGGGCTCGGGCAATGAGCAGTTCTTC.